The source of this TCR beta chain is a study of T-cell reconstitution after alpha-beta-depleted transplantation in children. Using unique molecular identifiers, the investigators prepared the TCRbeta library. TCRdb analysed the PCR reads with MiXCR anew, one entry per CDR3 protein. The data show about 240,000 distinct CDR3 sequences, approximately 12% seen once. This clonotype was seen repeatedly, ten times or more. Trimming shortened V by 7 bases and J by 1 base, and 10 bases separated the two germline ends. The CDR3 runs 13 residues. CDR1 is SGHTA, CDR2 FQGNSA, per germline. The sample in question was PBMCs from the stem cell graft donor, obtained from the stem cell graft. This chain connects TRBV7-2 to TRBJ1-2; D call uncertain. The clonotype comes from a human donor who donated a stem cell graft to a child with acute lymphoblastic leukemia. The CDR3 sequence is CASNREFNYGYTF. In DNA, the CDR3 is TGTGCCAGCAACCGGGAGTTTAACTATGGCTACACCTTC.